Detailed here is one T cell receptor (beta chain). The data were obtained in a study of blood T cell repertoires in COVID-19. The assay was immunoSEQ multiplex PCR, and TCRdb's table has in-frame clones only and misses some. In the table there are about 150,000 clones, about 89% of which are singletons. CDR1 is SGHNT, CDR2 YYREEE, per germline (reference sequence). J was trimmed by 4 bases and V by 4 bases; bases with no gene match: 4. This CDR3 comprises 15 residues. Sequenced material: peripheral blood. The TCR comes from a man aged 45-60 years who had recovered from COVID-19. J is TRBJ2-7 and V is TRBV5-4; 14 bases line up with TRBD2. CDR3: CASSPGTSGGYEQYF. In nucleotides, the CDR3 is TGTGCCAGCAGCCCAGGGACTAGCGGGGGATACGAGCAGTACTTC.